The following is a TCR beta chain sequence with its context. The assay was immunoSEQ multiplex PCR, and TCRdb's table has in-frame clones only and misses some. The data show some 160,000 clones, around 96% seen once. These data belong to a study of control samples from healthy donors and cancer patients. Germline V CDR1 and CDR2: LNHDA, SQIVND (reference sequence). V lost 5 bases, J lost 2 bases, and 6 bases lay in between. This CDR3 is built from 12 residues. The specimen was blood. The TCR was taken from a woman aged 40 to 55 in good health. This chain uses TRBV19 with TRBJ1-2; D remains unclear. CDR3 residues: CASSELNYGYTF. CDR3 bases: TGTGCCAGTAGTGAGTTAAACTATGGCTACACCTTC.